The clone carrying this T cell receptor beta chain occurred a few times. The J segment lost 8 bases and the V segment lost 3 bases, leaving 7 bases of the junction unmatched. The CDR3 consists of 14 residues. Germline CDR1 is DFQATT and CDR2 is SNEGSKA (reference sequence). The sample originates from a study of T-cell reconstitution after alpha-beta-depleted transplantation in children. A TCRbeta library incorporating unique molecular identifiers was prepared. Via MiXCR, TCRdb re-called the PCR reads, giving one row per CDR3 protein. The top ten clones hold around 2.4% of a sample with around 370,000 distinct CDR3 sequences, 10% of them seen once.

The chain combines TRBV20-1 with TRBJ1-2; 12 positions agree with TRBD1. The sample in question was PBMCs from the stem cell graft donor, obtained from the stem cell graft. This receptor was obtained from a human donor who donated a stem cell graft to a child with acute lymphoblastic leukemia. The CDR3: CSASQIGTGGGYTF. The CDR3 DNA follows: TGCAGTGCTAGCCAGATCGGGACAGGGGGCGGCTACACCTTC.